Listed below are T cell receptor beta chains from one sample, sequenced in a study of blood T cell repertoires in COVID-19. The method was immunoSEQ multiplex PCR; TCRdb's version includes in-frame clones alone and lacks a portion of them. The sample holds roughly 60,000 clones; over 75% are singletons and the top ten take 9% to 9.5%. Sequenced: peripheral blood. Receptors originate from a woman of 80 years or more with active COVID-19. Each CDR3 is given with its conserved first and last residue. The order of the fields is D gene, J gene, clone size, V gene, CDR3 protein, CDR3 DNA. A D gene is named only where the DNA matches it firmly. Clone size is given for some rows only: seen once, a few or many times, or a class if the clone is expanded.

d_gene: TRBD2
j_gene: TRBJ2-1
abundance: .
v_gene: TRBV7-9
CDR3aa: CASSFRYGRALNEQFF
CDR3nt: TGTGCCAGCAGCTTCCGTTACGGGAGGGCCCTCAATGAGCAGTTCTTC

d_gene: TRBD2
j_gene: TRBJ2-3
abundance: .
v_gene: TRBV30
CDR3aa: CAWRAGTSGSTDTQYF
CDR3nt: TGTGCCTGGAGGGCGGGGACTAGCGGAAGCACAGATACGCAGTATTTT

d_gene: .
j_gene: TRBJ1-2
abundance: once
v_gene: TRBV28
CDR3aa: CASSGGNYGHTF
CDR3nt: TGTGCCAGCAGTGGAGGGAACTATGGCCACACCTTC

d_gene: TRBD1
j_gene: TRBJ2-7
abundance: .
v_gene: TRBV27
CDR3aa: CASKRDSPYEQYF
CDR3nt: TGTGCCAGCAAGAGGGACAGCCCCTACGAGCAGTACTTC

d_gene: TRBD1
j_gene: TRBJ2-5
abundance: once
v_gene: TRBV9
CDR3aa: CASSVTPGGETQYF
CDR3nt: TGTGCCAGCAGCGTCACCCCAGGGGGAGAGACCCAGTACTTC

d_gene: TRBD1
j_gene: TRBJ1-4
abundance: .
v_gene: TRBV7-9
CDR3aa: CASSFDRGNEKLFF
CDR3nt: TGTGCCAGCAGCTTCGACAGGGGTAATGAAAAACTGTTTTTT

d_gene: TRBD2
j_gene: TRBJ2-3
abundance: once
v_gene: TRBV11-2
CDR3aa: CASSYAGRLAGTVDTQYF
CDR3nt: TGTGCCAGCAGCTACGCCGGTAGGCTAGCGGGGACGGTGGATACGCAGTATTTT

d_gene: .
j_gene: TRBJ1-6
abundance: .
v_gene: TRBV28
CDR3aa: CASSSGSSYNSPLHF
CDR3nt: TGTGCCAGCAGTTCCGGGAGCTCCTATAATTCACCCCTCCACTTT

d_gene: TRBD1
j_gene: TRBJ2-7
abundance: .
v_gene: TRBV10-1
CDR3aa: CASSFDRGEQYF
CDR3nt: TGCGCCAGCAGCTTCGACAGGGGCGAGCAGTACTTC

d_gene: .
j_gene: TRBJ2-5
abundance: .
v_gene: TRBV30
CDR3aa: CAWSVLGGSETQYF
CDR3nt: TGTGCCTGGAGTGTACTTGGGGGCAGCGAGACCCAGTACTTC

d_gene: TRBD1
j_gene: TRBJ1-5
abundance: .
v_gene: TRBV5-1
CDR3aa: CASSLGTGGNQPQHF
CDR3nt: TGCGCCAGCAGCTTGGGGACAGGGGGCAATCAGCCCCAGCATTTT

d_gene: TRBD1
j_gene: TRBJ1-1
abundance: .
v_gene: TRBV6-5
CDR3aa: CASSLDRGEAFF
CDR3nt: TGTGCCAGCAGCCTGGACAGGGGTGAAGCTTTCTTT

d_gene: .
j_gene: TRBJ2-1
abundance: .
v_gene: TRBV3-1/TRBV3-2
CDR3aa: CASSQGLDYNEQFF
CDR3nt: TGTGCCAGCAGCCAGGGGCTCGACTACAATGAGCAGTTCTTC

d_gene: .
j_gene: TRBJ1-1
abundance: .
v_gene: TRBV4-2
CDR3aa: CASSQDPEKRAFF
CDR3nt: TGTGCCAGCAGCCAAGATCCGGAGAAAAGAGCTTTCTTT

d_gene: .
j_gene: TRBJ2-5
abundance: .
v_gene: TRBV6-5
CDR3aa: CASKKTGGMETQYF
CDR3nt: TGTGCCAGCAAAAAAACGGGGGGCATGGAGACCCAGTACTTC

d_gene: TRBD1
j_gene: TRBJ2-3
abundance: .
v_gene: TRBV2
CDR3aa: CASSTATGTGDTYTQYF
CDR3nt: TGTGCCAGCAGTACAGCTACCGGGACAGGGGACACGTATACGCAGTATTTT

d_gene: .
j_gene: TRBJ1-6
abundance: once
v_gene: TRBV25-1
CDR3aa: CASSESHSLSPLHF
CDR3nt: TGTGCCAGCAGTGAATCTCACAGCCTCTCACCCCTCCACTTT